This entry lists 12 T cell receptor beta chains sequenced from one sample in a study of blood T cell repertoires in COVID-19. Sequencing was performed with immunoSEQ multiplex PCR; in TCRdb, only in-frame clones are kept and a portion is missing. Of some 260,000 clones listed, 79% are singletons. The sequenced sample was peripheral blood. The receptors derive from a woman aged 40 to 50 with active or convalescent COVID-19.

This sequence joins TRBV5-1 and TRBJ1-5; 9 bases align to TRBD1. This CDR3 spans 15 amino acids. V lost 8 bases to trimming and J lost 5 bases; unmatched junction nucleotides: 11. Germline V lookup: CDR1 SGHRS, CDR2 YFSETQ. For the CDR3, the DNA is TGCGCCAGTTCACAGGGGGCGAGTGAGGATCAGCCCCAGCATTTT. Amino acid sequence: CASSQGASEDQPQHF.

V usage is TRBV24-1 and J usage is TRBJ2-2; TRBD1 matches at 7 bases. Germline V gene lookup returns CDR1 KGHDR and CDR2 SFDVKD. This CDR3 has 17 amino acids. Germline trimming cut 4 bases from V and 5 bases from J; bases unmatched to any gene: 12. CDR3 sequence: CATSDRKTGWGTGELFF. The CDR3 bases are TGTGCCACCAGTGACCGTAAGACAGGGTGGGGTACCGGGGAGCTGTTTTTT.

V usage is TRBV30 and J usage is TRBJ1-6; D not resolved. The CDR3 spans 15 residues. Between the trimmed V and J ends, which lost 0 bases and 7 bases, there was a span of 13 bases. Germline V gene data show CDR1 as GTSNPN and CDR2 as SVGIG (reference sequence). DNA for the CDR3: TGTGCCTGGAGTGTCCTTATCGGGGAAAATTCACCCCTCCACTTT. Translating gives CAWSVLIGENSPLHF.

The genes are TRBV25-1 and TRBJ2-2; 9 bases align to TRBD1. Per germline, CDR1 MGHDK and CDR2 SYGVNS. V lost 3 bases and J lost 1; bases outside the gene matches: 3. This CDR3 spans 16 amino acids. The CDR3: CASSDTGGQNTGELFF. CDR3 sequence (DNA): TGTGCCAGCAGTGACACAGGGGGCCAGAACACCGGGGAGCTGTTTTTT.

The V call is TRBV2, the J call TRBJ1-4; D is ambiguous. V lost 3 bases to trimming and J lost 10 bases, with 18 bases between them. The CDR3 runs to 15 residues. CDR1 and CDR2 (germline): SNHLY, FYNNEI. The CDR3 region is CASSERRPVSGKLFF. In nucleotides, the CDR3 is TGTGCCAGCAGTGAGAGGAGGCCCGTAAGCGGAAAACTGTTTTTT.

The chain combines TRBV29-1 with TRBJ1-1; D is uncertain. The germline gives CDR1 SQVTM, CDR2 ANQGSEA. The V and J ends lost 4 bases and 1 base respectively, with 13 bases between them. CDR3 length equals 14 residues. CDR3 coding DNA: TGCAGCGTTGGGCACCCGCCCCAGAACACTGAAGCTTTCTTT. Translation: CSVGHPPQNTEAFF.

This sequence joins TRBV5-5 and TRBJ1-2; no firm D call. Trimming stripped 4 bases from V and 2 bases from J, with 9 bases between. The germline gives CDR1 SGHKS, CDR2 YYEKEE (reference sequence). This CDR3 contains 13 residues. The CDR3 sequence: CASSVRGNYGYTF. CDR3 sequence (DNA): TGTGCCAGCAGCGTACGCGGGAACTATGGCTACACCTTC. The full variable domain, with the rest looked up from reference TRBV5-5 and TRBJ1-2, is DAGVTQSPTHLIKTRGQQVTLRCSPISGHKSVSWYQQVLGQGPQFIFQYYEKEERGRGNFPDRFSARQFPNYSSELNVNALLLGDSALYLCASSVRGNYGYTFGSGTRLTVV.

V usage is TRBV15 and J usage is TRBJ2-1, with D possibly TRBD2 on 7 matching bases. In germline, CDR1 is LNHNV, CDR2 YYDKDF (reference sequence). This CDR3 contains 14 residues. Trimming removed 0 bases at V and 9 bases at J, with 12 bases between. The CDR3 nucleotides read TGTGCCACCAGCAGAGAGGGACGGGGGGCTGAGCAGTTCTTC. Protein product: CATSREGRGAEQFF.

This chain joins TRBV29-1 and TRBJ1-1, with a weak D call TRBD1 (5 bases). V lost 7 bases and J 0 bases, leaving 18 bases between the germline ends. The CDR3 loop spans 15 amino acids. Germline V gives CDR1 SQVTM, CDR2 ANQGSEA. The CDR3 spells CSAVGQATMNTEAFF. The CDR3 nucleotides are TGCAGCGCCGTGGGGCAGGCGACCATGAACACTGAAGCTTTCTTT.

This clone was seen more than once but under ten times. V and J are TRBV6-6 and TRBJ1-5; 10 nucleotides agree with TRBD1. The CDR3 extends over 16 amino acids. CDR1 is MNHNY, CDR2 SVGAGI, per germline (reference sequence). The junction had 13 bases not matched to a gene; V was cut back by 5 bases and J by 9 bases. CDR3 bases: TGTGCCAGCAGTCGACGGGACAGGGGTCGAAGAGCGCCCCAGCATTTT. Protein: CASSRRDRGRRAPQHF.

This chain links TRBV2 with TRBJ1-4, with D hard to call. This CDR3 has 12 residues. Germline V gene sequence: CDR1 SNHLY, CDR2 FYNNEI. V lost 6 bases to trimming and J lost 6 bases, with 8 bases between them. CDR3 nucleotides: TGTGCCAGCAGACAGCCAGATGAAAAACTGTTTTTT. This codes for CASRQPDEKLFF.

The V gene is TRBV27, the J gene TRBJ2-7; 7 bases align to TRBD1. This CDR3 is built from 15 residues. The germline V gene encodes CDR1 MNHEY and CDR2 SMNVEV (reference sequence). V was pared by 4 bases and J by 3 bases, with 9 bases of the junction left unmatched. CDR3 DNA: TGTGCCAGCAGTTCAACAACAGGGGCGGGCTACGAGCAGTACTTC. Its protein is CASSSTTGAGYEQYF.